Shown below are 23 T cell receptor beta chains from a single sample sequenced in a study of CD8 T cells in ankylosing spondylitis. MiXCR was run by TCRdb on the 5' RACE reads, yielding one entry per CDR3 protein. The sample has a few hundred thousand distinct CDR3 sequences; about a fifth are singletons. The source material was blood, either unsorted or a sorted T cell fraction (not recorded which). The source of these receptors is a female donor with ankylosing spondylitis or in good health (not recorded which).

This clonotype was counted a few times. The chain uses TRBV20-1 and TRBJ2-3; maybe TRBD2 (5 bases). Trimming took 7 bases from V and 2 from J, leaving 16 bases between them. CDR3 size: 14 residues. CDR1 and CDR2 from the germline V gene are DFQATT and SNEGSKA (reference sequence). The CDR3 spells CSVPPSGHTDTQYF. For the CDR3, the DNA is TGCAGTGTCCCCCCAAGCGGTCACACAGATACGCAGTATTTT.

The V gene is TRBV28, the J gene TRBJ1-5; D is ambiguous. V lost 3 bases and J 1 base, leaving 10 bases between the germline ends. CDR1 is MDHEN, CDR2 SYDVKM, per germline. The CDR3 covers 15 residues. The CDR3 DNA is TGTGCCAGCAGTTTTACCCGGTCCAGCAATCAGCCCCAGCATTTT. Translating gives CASSFTRSSNQPQHF.

This clonotype appeared a few times. DNA for the CDR3: TGTGCCAGCAGTTACTCGAATAGCGGCAGCACAGATACGCAGTATTTT. Its protein is CASSYSNSGSTDTQYF. This chain uses TRBV6-5 with TRBJ2-3, with D possibly matching TRBD2 (6 bases). Trimming took 0 bases from V and 0 from J, leaving 10 bases between them. The germline CDR1 and CDR2 sequences are MNHEY and SVGAGI. This CDR3 contains 16 residues.

This clonotype was detected only a few times. Lacking the conserved final phenylalanine or tryptophan, this CDR3 likely reflects a read error. No DNA is shown, since the ends of the CDR3 on it are uncertain; the CDR3 is the one TCRdb lists. The chain combines TRBV28 with TRBJ2-5; the D call in the table, TRBD2, was not verified against the DNA. Germline-derived CDR1 and CDR2 are MDHEN and SYDVKM. Termini included, the CDR3 measures 14 amino acids. This CDR3 is CASRAVGSGTSPSV.

This clonotype has a count of ten or more. V gene TRBV29-1 combines with J gene TRBJ2-3; TRBD2 matches 11 bases. CDR1 is SQVTM and CDR2 is ANQGSEA in the germline V gene. The CDR3 totals 14 residues. V lost 4 bases, J lost 0 bases, and 0 bases stayed unmatched. The CDR3 protein is CSVGTSGSTDTQYF. DNA for the CDR3: TGCAGCGTTGGGACTAGCGGGAGCACAGATACGCAGTATTTT.

The chain couples TRBV7-2 to TRBJ2-7, with D perhaps matching TRBD2 (5 bases). Trimming took 8 bases from V and 7 from J, leaving 15 bases between them. The germline CDR1 and CDR2 sequences are SGHTA and FQGNSA. CDR3 length equals 12 residues. As DNA, the CDR3 is TGTGCCAGCCGCGGGCTAGACTGGGAGCAGTACTTC. This codes for CASRGLDWEQYF.

This clonotype was detected only a few times. The chain couples TRBV10-3 to TRBJ2-7; tentatively, D is TRBD1 or TRBD2 (5 bases each). Germline CDR1 reads ENHRY; CDR2 reads SYGVKD. This CDR3 contains 15 residues. With 6 bases removed from V and 0 bases from J, the gap between germline ends came to 15 bases. The CDR3 sequence: CAIRRGDDLSYEQYF. The CDR3 bases are TGTGCCATCAGGAGGGGAGACGACCTCTCCTACGAGCAGTACTTC.

This clonotype appeared many times. The V and J genes are TRBV29-1 and TRBJ2-5; 7 positions agree with TRBD2. With V trimmed by 6 bases and J by 1 base, 2 bases remained unmatched. The CDR3 consists of 12 residues. Germline V CDR1 and CDR2: SQVTM, ANQGSEA. CDR3 loop: CSVGTTQETQYF. CDR3 bases: TGCAGCGTCGGGACTACCCAAGAGACCCAGTACTTC.

This clonotype was seen only a few times. Written as DNA, the CDR3 is TGTGCCAGCAGCCGAGGAGGTTCCAGTGGAGAGACCCAGTACTTC. Its protein is CASSRGGSSGETQYF. The chain is built from TRBV7-9 and TRBJ2-5; tentatively, D is TRBD2 (5 bases). Per germline, CDR1 SEHNR and CDR2 FQNEAQ (reference sequence). V lost 5 bases, J lost 4 bases, and 17 bases lay in between. This CDR3 contains 15 residues.

The sample holds a few counts of this clonotype. The rearrangement uses TRBV28 and TRBJ1-2, with 9 bases lining up with TRBD1. Unmatched junction bases numbered 14, after V lost 7 bases and J lost 8 bases. In germline, CDR1 is MDHEN, CDR2 SYDVKM. The CDR3 has 15 residues. The CDR3 region is CASTLGGGQGLGYTF. The CDR3 nucleotides are TGTGCCAGCACTCTCGGGGGAGGACAGGGGTTGGGCTACACCTTC.

This clonotype was observed many times. Its ends do not fully match the called genes, so a read error is possible. CDR3 residues: CASSLAHRDTIYF. CDR3 in DNA: TGTGCCAGCAGCCTAGCACATCGCGACACCATATATTTT. The chain joins TRBV7-2 to TRBJ1-3; D remains ambiguous. The CDR3 is made up of 13 amino acids. From germline, CDR1 is SGHTA and CDR2 FQGNSA.

The rearrangement links TRBV11-1 to TRBJ2-2, with 7 nucleotides matching TRBD2. The CDR3 loop spans 15 amino acids. CDR1 and CDR2 (germline): SGHAT, FQDESV (reference sequence). V was clipped by 5 bases and J by 0 bases; unmatched bases: 3. The chain's CDR3 is CASSKRDPNTGELFF. CDR3 nucleotides: TGTGCCAGCAGCAAGCGGGACCCGAACACCGGGGAGCTGTTTTTT.

This clonotype was recorded a few times. This chain connects TRBV12-3 or TRBV12-4 to TRBJ2-1; 14 nucleotides match TRBD2. Losses at the gene ends were 4 bases for V and 5 bases for J; bases not matched to a gene: 7. The CDR3 has 17 amino acids. CDR3 DNA sequence: TGTGCCAGCAGTTCTGGGACTAGCGGGAGAGCCAACAATGAGCAGTTCTTC. Translating gives CASSSGTSGRANNEQFF.

J is TRBJ1-2 and V is TRBV5-4, with D unresolved. Germline V CDR1 and CDR2: SGHNT, YYREEE (reference sequence). CDR3 size: 13 residues. V lost 4 bases, J lost 5 bases, and 12 bases lay in between. The CDR3 sequence is CASSLKFKYGYTF. The CDR3 coding sequence is TGTGCCAGCAGCCTGAAGTTTAAATATGGCTACACCTTC.

This rearrangement joins TRBV5-1 to TRBJ2-1; 11 nucleotides line up with TRBD1. The length of the CDR3 is 18 residues. Germline CDR1 is SGHRS and CDR2 is YFSETQ. After removal of 2 bases from V and 3 bases from J, the junction contained 10 bases not matched to a gene. The CDR3 loop is CASSFGTGGYRIYNEQFF. The CDR3 region has the DNA TGCGCCAGCAGCTTTGGGACAGGGGGGTATAGGATCTACAATGAGCAGTTCTTC.

This clonotype was counted a few times. The chain uses TRBV4-3 and TRBJ2-7, with TRBD2 matching 8 bases. CDR1 and CDR2 from the germline V gene are LGHNA and YSLEER. The CDR3 consists of 17 residues. V lost 1 base and J lost 0; bases outside the gene matches: 8. The CDR3 DNA reads TGCGCCAGCAGCCAAGGCCTTAGCGGGACGAGCTCCTACGAGCAGTACTTC. This sequence encodes CASSQGLSGTSSYEQYF.

This clonotype was seen many times. This rearrangement joins TRBV29-1 to TRBJ1-1, with D unresolved. The CDR3 totals 12 residues. Trimming took 6 bases from V and 0 from J, leaving 8 bases between them. In germline, CDR1 is SQVTM, CDR2 ANQGSEA. This CDR3 reads CSVRELNTEAFF. For the CDR3, the DNA is TGCAGCGTCCGGGAGCTGAACACTGAAGCTTTCTTT.

The rearrangement links TRBV7-2 to TRBJ2-5; D is unclear. This CDR3 spans 14 amino acids. The V and J ends lost 1 base and 5 bases respectively, with 11 bases between them. Germline V gene data show CDR1 as SGHTA and CDR2 as FQGNSA. CDR3 sequence reads: CASSLGSQVETQYF. The CDR3 nucleotides read TGTGCCAGCAGCTTAGGGTCTCAGGTGGAGACCCAGTACTTC.

The chain has TRBV6-5 and TRBJ2-7, with 9 bases identical to TRBD2. The V gene end was trimmed by 3 bases and the J gene end by 6 bases; junction bases not matched to a gene: 9. CDR3 size: 15 residues. Germline assignment: CDR1 MNHEY and CDR2 SVGAGI. The CDR3 DNA sequence: TGTGCCAGCAGTTATTTTGCTAGCGGGAATGCCGAGCAGTACTTC. This sequence encodes CASSYFASGNAEQYF.

This clonotype was seen a handful of times. The chain carries TRBV20-1 and TRBJ1-1; no clear D. Looked up from germline, CDR1 is DFQATT and CDR2 is SNEGSKA (reference sequence). This CDR3 contains 14 residues. V lost 5 bases, J lost 5 bases, and 18 bases lay in between. CDR3 loop: CSAQMSGGWTEAFF. The CDR3 nucleotides are TGCAGTGCTCAGATGTCGGGAGGGTGGACTGAAGCTTTCTTT.

This clonotype was counted ten times or more. The gene calls are TRBV12-3 or TRBV12-4 and TRBJ2-7, with 8 positions matching TRBD2. Germline trimming cut 6 bases from V and 7 bases from J; bases unmatched to any gene: 17. The CDR3 covers 16 residues. The CDR3 loop is CASSGRTLAGPGEQYF. Written as DNA, the CDR3 is TGTGCCAGCAGCGGGCGAACCTTAGCGGGGCCCGGGGAGCAGTACTTC.

J is TRBJ2-1 and V is TRBV10-2, with TRBD2 identical over 9 bases. Germline V lookup: CDR1 WSHSY, CDR2 SAAADI. V gave up 0 bases and J gave up 0 bases; unmatched junction bases: 12. This CDR3 is 20 amino acids long. CDR3 DNA sequence: TGCGCCAGCAGTGAGTCGGGGGGACTAGCCCGGACGGGCTCCTACAATGAGCAGTTCTTC. Translated, it gives CASSESGGLARTGSYNEQFF.

The rearrangement uses TRBV5-1 and TRBJ1-2; D remains ambiguous. The ends were cut back, 5 bases at V and 2 bases at J, with 10 bases in the middle. In germline, CDR1 is SGHRS, CDR2 YFSETQ. The CDR3 sequence is 13 residues long. This chain's CDR3 is CASRPESNYGYTF. The CDR3 nucleotides read TGCGCCAGCAGACCCGAGAGCAACTATGGCTACACCTTC.